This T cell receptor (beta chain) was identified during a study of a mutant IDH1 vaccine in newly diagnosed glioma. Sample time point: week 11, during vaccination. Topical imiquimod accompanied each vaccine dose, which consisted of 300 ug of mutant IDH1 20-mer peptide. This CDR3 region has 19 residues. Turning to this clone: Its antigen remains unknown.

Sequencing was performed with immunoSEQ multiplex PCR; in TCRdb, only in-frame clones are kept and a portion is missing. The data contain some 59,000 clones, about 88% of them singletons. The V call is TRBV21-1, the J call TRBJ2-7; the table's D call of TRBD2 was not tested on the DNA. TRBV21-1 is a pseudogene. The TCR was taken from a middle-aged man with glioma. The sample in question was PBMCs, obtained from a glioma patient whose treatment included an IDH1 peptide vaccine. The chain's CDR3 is CASSKATSGRIPMNHEQYF. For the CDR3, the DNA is TGTGCCAGCAGCAAAGCGACTAGCGGGAGAATCCCAATGAATCACGAGCAGTACTTC.